This T cell receptor (beta chain) originates from a study of CD8+CD57+ T cells in acquired aplastic anemia. Study-wide context: Mean yield of DNA from sorted CD4+ and CD8+ cells was 3 to 3.5 ug. CD4+ cell libraries from healthy donors averaged approximately 9.8 million reads.

Regarding the study as a whole: Common to patients and controls were twenty-nine CD8+ CDR3 sequences. CD8+ Simpson's diversity showed no significant patient-control difference.

CDR3 and TCR beta VDJ profiling relied on genomic DNA as the template. TCRdb processed the reads anew with MiXCR; each CDR3 protein has one entry. This repertoire shows about 180,000 distinct CDR3 sequences, just over 45% found once; its top ten account for roughly 3%. About this clonotype itself: Its cognate antigen is unknown.

The material sequenced was sorted CD4+, CD8+, or CD8+CD57+ T cells (not recorded which) from PBMCs. The TCR was taken from a human donor in good health.

The CDR3 sequence is CASFVRVPRRETQYF. The CDR3 coding sequence is TGTGCCAGCTTTGTGAGGGTGCCCCGTCGGGAGACCCAGTACTTC. V and J are TRBV3-1 and TRBJ2-5, with a possible D match to TRBD2 (5 bases). CDR3 length: 15 residues. Germline-derived CDR1 and CDR2 are LGHDT and YNNKEL (reference sequence). The ends were cut back, 8 bases at V and 5 bases at J, with 21 bases in the middle.